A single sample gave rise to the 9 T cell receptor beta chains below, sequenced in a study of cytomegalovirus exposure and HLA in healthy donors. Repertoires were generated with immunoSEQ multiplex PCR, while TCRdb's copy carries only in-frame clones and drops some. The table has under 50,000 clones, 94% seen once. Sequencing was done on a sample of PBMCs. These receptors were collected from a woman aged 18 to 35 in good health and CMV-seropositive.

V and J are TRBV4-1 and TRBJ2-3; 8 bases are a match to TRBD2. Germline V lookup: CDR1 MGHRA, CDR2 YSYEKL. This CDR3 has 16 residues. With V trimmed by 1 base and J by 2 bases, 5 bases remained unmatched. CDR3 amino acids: CASSQGLAGYTDTQYF. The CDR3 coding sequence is TGCGCCAGCAGCCAAGGGCTAGCGGGTTACACAGATACGCAGTATTTT.

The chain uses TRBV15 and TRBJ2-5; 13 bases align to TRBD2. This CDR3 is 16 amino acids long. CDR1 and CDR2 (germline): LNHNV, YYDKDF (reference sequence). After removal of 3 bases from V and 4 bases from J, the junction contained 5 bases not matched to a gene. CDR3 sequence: CATSSITSGRAETQYF. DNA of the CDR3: TGTGCCACCAGCAGCATTACTAGCGGGAGGGCAGAGACCCAGTACTTC.

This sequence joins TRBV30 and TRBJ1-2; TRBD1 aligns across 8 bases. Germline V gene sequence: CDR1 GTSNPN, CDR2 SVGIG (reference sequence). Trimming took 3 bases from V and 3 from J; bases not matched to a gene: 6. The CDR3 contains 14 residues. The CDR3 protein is CAWSAGQGHYGYTF. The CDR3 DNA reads TGTGCCTGGAGCGCAGGACAGGGCCACTATGGCTACACCTTC. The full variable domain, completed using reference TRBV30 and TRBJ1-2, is SQTIHQWPATLVQPVGSPLSLECTVEGTSNPNLYWYRQAAGRGLQLLFYSVGIGQISSEVPQNLSASRPQDRQFILSSKKLLLSDSGFYLCAWSAGQGHYGYTFGSGTRLTVV.

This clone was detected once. The CDR3 region is CASSLSAGGPEQYF. For the CDR3, the DNA is TGCGCCAGCAGCCTCTCAGCGGGAGGTCCTGAGCAGTACTTC. The rearrangement joins TRBV5-1 to TRBJ2-7, with TRBD2 identical over 9 bases. From germline, CDR1 is SGHRS and CDR2 YFSETQ. The trim removed 4 bases at V and 7 bases at J, leaving 9 bases unmatched. The CDR3 sequence is 14 residues long.

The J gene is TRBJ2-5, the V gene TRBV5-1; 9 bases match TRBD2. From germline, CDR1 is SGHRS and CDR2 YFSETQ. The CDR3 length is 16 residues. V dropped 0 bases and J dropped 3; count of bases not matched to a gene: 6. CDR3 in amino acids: CASSLGLSGREETQYF. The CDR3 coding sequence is TGCGCCAGCAGCTTGGGTCTTAGCGGGAGAGAAGAGACCCAGTACTTC.

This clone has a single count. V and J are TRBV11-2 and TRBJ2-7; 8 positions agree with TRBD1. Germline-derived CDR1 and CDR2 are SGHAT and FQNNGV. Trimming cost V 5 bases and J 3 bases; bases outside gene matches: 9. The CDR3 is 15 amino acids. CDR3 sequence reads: CASSNTDRARYEQYF. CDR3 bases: TGTGCCAGCAGCAACACGGACAGGGCACGCTACGAGCAGTACTTC.

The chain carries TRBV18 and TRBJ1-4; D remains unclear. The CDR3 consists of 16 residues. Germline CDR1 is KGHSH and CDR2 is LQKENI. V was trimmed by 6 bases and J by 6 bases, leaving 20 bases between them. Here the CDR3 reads CASSRRGGGKDEKLFF. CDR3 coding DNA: TGTGCCAGCTCCCGACGGGGTGGCGGGAAGGATGAAAAACTGTTTTTT.

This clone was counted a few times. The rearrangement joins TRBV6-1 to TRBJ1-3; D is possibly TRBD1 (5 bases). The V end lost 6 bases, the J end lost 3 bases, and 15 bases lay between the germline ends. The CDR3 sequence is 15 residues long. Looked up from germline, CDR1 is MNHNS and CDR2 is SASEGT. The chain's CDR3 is CASSQQDSGGNTIYF. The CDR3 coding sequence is TGTGCCAGCAGCCAACAGGATTCAGGTGGAAACACCATATATTTT.

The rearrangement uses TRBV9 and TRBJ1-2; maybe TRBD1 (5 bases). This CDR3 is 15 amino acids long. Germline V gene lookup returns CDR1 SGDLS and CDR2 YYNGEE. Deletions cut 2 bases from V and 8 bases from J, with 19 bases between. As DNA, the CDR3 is TGTGCCAGCAGCGTGTCGCCTGACAGTGATCGGGGCTACACCTTC. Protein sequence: CASSVSPDSDRGYTF.